The source of this T cell receptor beta chain is a study of T cells in Graves' hyperthyroidism and ophthalmopathy. Study results and limitations: Ophthalmopathy was identified by the model a median about 6.8 months ahead of onset. Ophthalmopathy could be told apart from stable hyperthyroidism with a 13 V-J model.

About this clonotype itself: Its antigen is not known. A much larger clonotype is one base distant, so this may be a read error.

V lost 0 bases and J lost 3, with 14 bases in between. Germline V gene sequence: CDR1 MNHEY, CDR2 SMNVEV (reference sequence). CDR3 size: 16 residues. RNA transcripts gave rise to amplified TCR beta CDR3 regions. First-round RT-PCR targeting the TCR CDR3 was performed with the HTBI primer set. TCRdb passed the multiplex PCR reads through MiXCR, listing each CDR3 protein once. The sample holds 300,000 to 450,000 distinct CDR3 sequences, less than 20% seen once. This sequence joins TRBV27 and TRBJ1-1; D is ambiguous. The sequenced sample consisted of blood. The TCR sequence derives from a man aged 18-30 years with Graves' ophthalmopathy. CDR3: CASSLSIDWKYTEAFF. CDR3 DNA sequence: TGTGCCAGCAGTTTATCGATTGATTGGAAGTACACTGAAGCTTTCTTT.